This passage covers 12 T cell receptor beta chains from one sample sequenced in a study of early T cells in non-severe SARS-CoV-2 infection. TCRdb redid the calling of the 5' RACE reads with MiXCR, one entry per CDR3 protein. The profile shows around 76,000 distinct CDR3 sequences, more than 14% of them singletons. This sample comprised whole blood, obtained at baseline. These receptors were taken from an adult who was a healthcare worker with PCR-confirmed SARS-CoV-2 infection or an uninfected control (not recorded which).

This clonotype turned up a few times. This chain joins TRBV21-1 and TRBJ2-3; the D call in the table, TRBD1, was not verified against the DNA. TRBV21-1 corresponds to a pseudogene. The CDR3 loop spans 17 amino acids. In DNA form, the CDR3 reads TGTGCCAGCAGCAAAAAGGGGGACGGCAACGGGACAGATACGCAGTATTTT. Amino acid sequence: CASSKKGDGNGTDTQYF.

This clonotype was seen ten or more times. This chain joins TRBV7-3 and TRBJ2-3; 11 bases are a match to TRBD2. This CDR3 spans 16 amino acids. V lost 5 bases, J lost 3 bases, and 7 bases stayed unmatched. Germline V gives CDR1 SGHTA, CDR2 FQGTGA. The CDR3 loop reads CASSQPSGRTTDTQYF. The CDR3 DNA reads as TGTGCCAGCAGCCAGCCTAGCGGGAGGACGACAGATACGCAGTATTTT.

This clonotype was observed a handful of times. The chain joins TRBV29-1 to TRBJ1-1, with 8 bases that match TRBD1. This CDR3 is 12 amino acids long. The V gene's germline CDR1 is SQVTM and CDR2 ANQGSEA. V gave up 7 bases and J gave up 4 bases; unmatched junction bases: 5. DNA of the CDR3: TGCAGCGGGAGACAGGGGAGCACTGAAGCTTTCTTT. Its protein product is CSGRQGSTEAFF.

The gene calls are TRBV20-1 and TRBJ2-7, with 9 bases lining up with TRBD2. This CDR3 region has 15 residues. CDR1 and CDR2 from the germline V gene are DFQATT and SNEGSKA (reference sequence). J lost 0 bases, V lost 0 bases, and 3 bases had no gene match. DNA for the CDR3: TGCAGTGCTAGAGAACCTAGCGGGATCTCCTACGAGCAGTACTTC. Amino acid sequence: CSAREPSGISYEQYF.

This clonotype has at least ten counts. The genes are TRBV20-1 and TRBJ1-2; weak D call: TRBD1 (6 bases). Deletions cut 2 bases from V and 6 bases from J, with 16 bases between. In germline, CDR1 is DFQATT, CDR2 SNEGSKA (reference sequence). The length of the CDR3 is 14 residues. DNA of the CDR3: TGCAGTGCTAGAATGGGGGGGCAGGCGAATGGCTACACCTTC. This encodes CSARMGGQANGYTF.

The chain combines TRBV2 with TRBJ2-7, with D hard to call. Per germline, CDR1 SNHLY and CDR2 FYNNEI. The CDR3 sequence is 14 residues long. Trimming left V 7 bases short and J 0 bases short, with 13 bases between. The CDR3 here is CASTPARRSYEQYF. The DNA for the CDR3 is TGTGCCAGCACTCCCGCCCGCCGCTCCTACGAGCAGTACTTC.

This clonotype showed up just a few times. The rearrangement links TRBV6-5 to TRBJ2-4; possibly TRBD2 for D (6 bases). Deletions cut 6 bases from V and 2 bases from J, with 17 bases between. The CDR3 consists of 16 residues. CDR1 is MNHEY and CDR2 is SVGAGI in the germline V gene. The CDR3 sequence: CASSSSGGRSKNIQYF. The CDR3 bases are TGTGCCAGCAGCTCTTCCGGAGGGCGCTCCAAAAACATTCAGTACTTC.

This clonotype was observed many times. This chain joins TRBV7-9 and TRBJ2-1, with D perhaps matching TRBD2 (5 bases). Germline V lookup: CDR1 SEHNR, CDR2 FQNEAQ (reference sequence). V lost 4 bases to trimming and J lost 2 bases, with 9 bases between them. There are 14 residues in the CDR3. This CDR3 is CASSSTGTYNEQFF. Written as DNA, the CDR3 is TGTGCCAGCAGCTCAACCGGGACCTACAATGAGCAGTTCTTC. Filled out from reference TRBV7-9 and TRBJ2-1, the complete variable domain reads DTGVSQNPRHKITKRGQNVTFRCDPISEHNRLYWYRQTLGQGPEFLTYFQNEAQLEKSRLLSDRFSAERPKGSFSTLEIQRTEQGDSAMYLCASSSTGTYNEQFFGPGTRLTVL.

Note on this clonotype: A much more abundant neighbour one base away suggests this may be a read error. V usage is TRBV11-2 and J usage is TRBJ2-3; the D is unclear. V dropped 4 bases and J dropped 0 bases, with 17 bases sitting between them. The germline gives CDR1 SGHAT, CDR2 FQNNGV. CDR3 length equals 17 residues. This CDR3 reads CASSSPRLAESTDTQYF. DNA of the CDR3: TGTGCCAGCAGCTCCCCCCGATTGGCGGAGAGCACAGATACGCAGTATTTT.

The chain recombines TRBV4-2 with TRBJ2-4, with D possibly TRBD1 on 7 matching bases. With 3 bases removed from V and 8 bases from J, the gap between germline ends came to 17 bases. The CDR3 is 15 residues long. Germline lookup yields CDR1 LGHNA and CDR2 YNFKEQ. Written as DNA, the CDR3 is TGTGCCAGCAGCCAGGGGGACAGTTCGGGAGACATTCAGTACTTC. Protein sequence: CASSQGDSSGDIQYF.

This chain links TRBV29-1 with TRBJ2-3, with D possibly matching TRBD1 (6 bases). This CDR3 has 14 residues. Germline V gene sequence: CDR1 SQVTM, CDR2 ANQGSEA. V lost 2 bases to trimming and J lost 0 bases, with 9 bases between them. CDR3 sequence reads: CSVERGWSTDTQYF. The CDR3 bases are TGCAGCGTTGAAAGGGGGTGGAGCACAGATACGCAGTATTTT.

The chain employs TRBV7-2 and TRBJ2-3, with 8 nucleotides matching TRBD2. The CDR3 totals 15 residues. Trimming took 5 bases from V and 10 from J; bases not matched to a gene: 14. The germline V gene has CDR1 SGHTA and CDR2 FQGNSA. The CDR3 region has the DNA TGTGCCAGCAGCCCCCGCGGGAGCGGGAGCATCGCGCAGTATTTT. Translating gives CASSPRGSGSIAQYF.